Sequencing of this T cell receptor (beta chain) was carried out in a study of EBV T-cell therapy then PD-1 blockade in nasopharyngeal carcinoma. The treatment here: AdE1-LMPpoly-expanded autologous EBV-specific T-cell therapy followed by anti-PD-1 nivolumab. Clones were sequenced by immunoSEQ multiplex PCR, and TCRdb holds only the in-frame ones, with some missing. Among approximately 25,000 clones listed, 84% were seen once. The sample holds a few counts of this clone. The antigen remains unidentified. V trimming: 5 bases; J trimming: 0 bases; junction bases outside the gene matches: 5. The length of the CDR3 is 17 residues. Germline V gene sequence: CDR1 MDHEN, CDR2 SYDVKM.

This chain links TRBV28 with TRBJ2-1; 12 nucleotides match TRBD2. The source is a man between 35 and 55 years old with nasopharyngeal carcinoma. The sample here was CD8+ T cells from blood, taken at approximately day 64 from a patient whose treatment included autologous EBV-specific T cells and nivolumab. CDR3 sequence reads: CASSPGTSGFSYNEQFF. The CDR3 DNA follows: TGTGCCAGCAGTCCAGGGACTAGCGGGTTCTCCTACAATGAGCAGTTCTTC.